The 13 T cell receptor beta chains given below trace back to one sample, sequenced in a study of response to subunit inactivated influenza vaccine. TCRdb reanalysed the RT-PCR reads using MiXCR and keeps one entry per CDR3 protein. The sample lists 500,000 to 550,000 distinct CDR3 sequences, 20% to 25% occurring once. This same sample was also part of a study on T cells expressing NK-cell markers. That source notes: It was by 5'RACE template switching with UMIs that TCR beta cDNA was made.

The sample here was CD4+ T cells sorted from PBMCs, taken roughly 13 days after vaccination. These receptors came from a man in his fifties or sixties who received an inactivated influenza vaccine.

This clonotype was picked up a small number of times. The chain links TRBV4-2 to TRBJ2-3; possibly TRBD1 or TRBD2 for D (7 bases each). This CDR3 spans 18 amino acids. In germline, CDR1 is LGHNA, CDR2 YNFKEQ. Trimming removed 1 base at V and 1 base at J, with 18 bases between. This chain's CDR3 is CASSQGTSAQGGTDTQYF. The CDR3 DNA sequence: TGTGCCAGCAGCCAAGGAACTAGCGCCCAGGGGGGCACAGATACGCAGTATTTT.

The V call is TRBV29-1, the J call TRBJ2-1; D assignment may be TRBD1 or TRBD2 (5 bases each). The CDR3 has 13 residues. Germline lookup yields CDR1 SQVTM and CDR2 ANQGSEA. Trimming took off 7 bases at V and 6 bases at J, with 16 bases between the two ends. The CDR3 nucleotides read TGCAGCGATGGGAGACAGCTACCCAATGAGCAGTTCTTC. This translates into CSDGRQLPNEQFF.

The V gene is TRBV20-1, the J gene TRBJ1-1; D unresolved. The ends were cut back, 6 bases at V and 10 bases at J, with 21 bases in the middle. The V gene's germline CDR1 is DFQATT and CDR2 SNEGSKA (reference sequence). This CDR3 has 13 residues. CDR3 in DNA: TGCAGTGCCAGCGGTTTACGAGTCGGTTTAGCTTTCTTT. Translation: CSASGLRVGLAFF.

The chain carries TRBV6-2 or TRBV6-3 and TRBJ2-5; D gene ambiguous. This CDR3 comprises 12 residues. V dropped 8 bases and J dropped 2 bases, with 9 bases sitting between them. Germline CDR1 MNHEY, CDR2 SVGEGT. CDR3 in amino acids: CASRRSQETQYF. In DNA form, the CDR3 reads TGTGCCAGCCGCCGGTCACAAGAGACCCAGTACTTC.

V and J are TRBV7-2 and TRBJ2-2; 11 positions match TRBD2. V dropped 0 bases and J dropped 7; count of bases not matched to a gene: 10. The CDR3 length is 18 residues. CDR1 is SGHTA, CDR2 FQGNSA, per germline. CDR3 sequence (DNA): TGTGCCAGCAGCTTAGCGTCGGGGACTAGCGGACCAATCGGGGAGCTGTTTTTT. Translating it yields CASSLASGTSGPIGELFF.

This clonotype was counted a few times. The V and J genes are TRBV29-1 and TRBJ2-1; a weak D match, TRBD2 (6 bases). The CDR3 is made up of 15 amino acids. The V end was cut by 7 bases, the J end by 3 bases, with 19 bases between. CDR1 is SQVTM, CDR2 ANQGSEA, per germline. Written as DNA, the CDR3 is TGCAGCGCACCCCGGTCGGGGGTGTTCTACAATGAGCAGTTCTTC. This gives the protein CSAPRSGVFYNEQFF.

Of note for this clonotype: The junction differs from germline at one of its ends, possibly a read error. This rearrangement joins TRBV29-1 to TRBJ2-7; 13 bases align to TRBD2. The CDR3 has 14 amino acids. Germline CDR1 is SQVTM and CDR2 is ANQGSEA. The CDR3 coding sequence is TGCAGCGTAAACGGACTAGCGGGAGCCTATGAGCAGTACTTC. Translation gives CSVNGLAGAYEQYF.

V is TRBV10-3 and J is TRBJ2-1; 8 nucleotides agree with TRBD1. V was clipped by 11 bases and J by 4 bases; unmatched bases: 7. Per germline, CDR1 ENHRY and CDR2 SYGVKD. The CDR3 covers 13 residues. In nucleotides, the CDR3 is TGTGCCTCTCAGGGGGCCGGTTACAATGAGCAGTTCTTC. Translated: CASQGAGYNEQFF.

The chain uses TRBV6-1 and TRBJ2-7; tentatively, D is TRBD1 or TRBD2 (5 bases each). This CDR3 spans 15 amino acids. The V gene lost 6 bases and the J gene lost 3 bases, with 18 bases spanning the gap. Germline V gene sequence: CDR1 MNHNS, CDR2 SASEGT. The CDR3 coding sequence is TGTGCCAGCAGCCCCTCGGGACCCAATCACTACGAGCAGTACTTC. Translation gives CASSPSGPNHYEQYF.

The chain couples TRBV7-2 to TRBJ2-7; TRBD1 is a possible D gene (5 bases). Germline CDR1 and CDR2: SGHTA and FQGNSA. This CDR3 spans 15 amino acids. The V end lost 5 bases, the J end lost 2 bases, and 16 bases lay between the germline ends. The CDR3 region is CASSPAGHAPYEQYF. CDR3 nucleotide sequence: TGTGCCAGCAGCCCCGCCGGACACGCTCCCTACGAGCAGTACTTC. The complete variable domain, with remaining parts taken from reference TRBV7-2 and TRBJ2-7, reads GAGVSQSPSNKVTEKGKDVELRCDPISGHTALYWYRQSLGQGLEFLIYFQGNSAPDKSGLPSDRFSAERTGGSVSTLTIQRTQQEDSAVYLCASSPAGHAPYEQYFGPGTRLTVT.

This clonotype came up many times. Here the CDR3 DNA reads TGTGCCACCAGCAGAGATCTACGTGCCTCTGGGCGCGCGGGGAGGAATGAGCAGTTCTTC. Protein sequence: CATSRDLRASGRAGRNEQFF. This rearrangement joins TRBV15 to TRBJ2-1, with TRBD2 as a possible D gene (6 bases). The CDR3 runs to 20 residues. The germline CDR1 and CDR2 sequences are LNHNV and YYDKDF (reference sequence). The V end was cut by 0 bases, the J end by 7 bases, with 28 bases between.

Only a few counts were recorded for this clonotype. The DNA for the CDR3 is TGTGCCAGCAGCCAAGATAGGGTTAGGGAGACCCAGTACTTC. Its protein is CASSQDRVRETQYF. V gene TRBV3-1 combines with J gene TRBJ2-5, with D unclear. The CDR3 runs to 14 residues. V lost 0 bases to trimming and J lost 5 bases, with 10 bases between them. Germline CDR1 and CDR2: LGHDT and YNNKEL (reference sequence).

This rearrangement joins TRBV4-2 to TRBJ2-3; 8 bases are shared with TRBD2. The germline V gene encodes CDR1 LGHNA and CDR2 YNFKEQ. The junction had 11 bases not matched to a gene; V was cut back by 1 base and J by 5 bases. The CDR3 covers 17 residues. The CDR3 reads CASSQGPLAGLGDTQYF. In nucleotides, the CDR3 is TGTGCCAGCAGCCAAGGACCCTTAGCGGGGCTTGGAGATACGCAGTATTTT.